This T cell receptor (beta chain) was recovered during a study of T cells in Graves' hyperthyroidism and ophthalmopathy (dated by TCRdb to the late 2010s). Regarding the complete study: Peripheral blood samples were taken at initial diagnosis, before any treatment was given. A discovery cohort of about 96 patients, roughly 40 with Graves' ophthalmopathy and 57 with stable Graves' hyperthyroidism, was used to find distinguishing TCR V-J signatures. An independent validation cohort of 18 to 20 hyperthyroidism patients and approximately 17 patients who later progressed to ophthalmopathy tested prospective prediction of ophthalmopathy. For training and testing, the 100 or so patients in the discovery cohort were randomly divided in a 7:3 ratio. In roughly six Graves' hyperthyroidism patients, the study also compared T-cell repertoires from thyroid tissue with T-cell repertoires from blood. Following sampling, methimazole starting at 30 mg daily was given to hyperthyroidism patients, and high-dose intravenous methylprednisolone was given to ophthalmopathy patients. The paper describes TCR Vbeta CDR3 sequencing of 135 peripheral blood samples, made up of 43 ophthalmopathy patients, around 73 hyperthyroidism patients and 17 progressor patients. Study-wide conclusions, independent of this receptor: Ophthalmopathy was separated from stable hyperthyroidism by a 13 V-J signature model, with just over 85% sensitivity and about 81% specificity obtained in cross-validation and 80%/75% obtained in testing. Most expanded thyroid clonotypes (frequency above 0.001) were also detected in blood, suggesting blood repertoires may reflect thyroid immune responses. No statistical method was used to fix the sample size in advance, and group allocation was not hidden from the investigators. In validation, the model predicted progression to ophthalmopathy a median of about 6 months before onset, with roughly 68% sensitivity and roughly 79% specificity.

TCR beta CDR3 regions were amplified from RNA transcripts. The TCR CDR3 was subjected to a first round of RT-PCR using the HTBI primer set and the Qiagen OneStep RT-PCR kit. A second multiplex PCR round built the libraries, followed by size selection and purification. Sequencing of the libraries was done on an Illumina HiSeq2000 using paired-end 100 bp reads. The original methods were these. SOAPnuke was used to process the raw data, removing reads that contained adapters or uncalled bases, had a mean Phred below 15, or lacked an exact match to the constant primer or identifier. High-quality paired reads were merged using COPE v1.2.5, and each unique nucleotide sequence was defined as a clonotype. MiTCR v1.1 was used to align clonotypes to the IMGT TRBV, TRBD and TRBJ reference segments. Analysis was restricted to V-J combinations with a frequency above 0.0001, which covered 98% to 99.2% of repertoires. A TCS score was defined as the ratio of F50 (clonal expansion) to E x V (chaos), with BLOSUM62-based TCRdist applied between CDR3 peptides within each V-J. Welch's t-statistics and random forest reduced around 520 V-J features to 10 to 15, which were used in a naive Bayes classifier (R e1071). The public reads were reanalyzed by TCRdb: fastp trimming at Q25, MiXCR alignment, in-frame beta chains only. Under each unique CDR3 protein, matching rows form one entry showing the most common genes and DNA. TCRdb, not the original authors, processed these V and J calls. This sample gives some 460,000 distinct CDR3 sequences in total; less than 20% of them show up just once. 13% to 15% of the sample is held by the ten biggest clonotypes.

A patient counted as having stable Graves' hyperthyroidism if no progression to ophthalmopathy occurred over 18 months of follow-up. Hyperthyroidism patients were newly diagnosed, had a disease duration of under 2 months, and were aged 18 to 65 years. Exclusion was applied to patients with uncontrolled infections, other autoimmune diseases, pregnancy or lactation. Diagnoses were established on the basis of clinical symptoms, serum thyroxine and TRAb, thyroid ultrasound, and orbital computed tomography. Ficoll-Paque density gradient centrifugation was used to isolate PBMCs from 8 to 10 ml of fresh peripheral blood. Trizol reagent was used to extract total RNA, and RNA quality was then checked on an Agilent 2100 Bioanalyzer. After removal of 5 bases from V and 0 bases from J, the junction retains 12 bases not matched to a gene. CDR1 and CDR2 are read off the germline V gene as MDHEN and SYDVKM. Measured from the cysteine to the phenylalanine, the CDR3 is 17 residues long. The retained sequence is limited to the CDR3, 51 bases, with the frame set at the first base.

This clonotype appeared many times. Its specific antigen is unknown. The sample holds no much larger clone one base away, and base qualities are not on file. This receptor chain uses TRBV28 and TRBJ1-1; TRBD1 aligns with 7 central bases. Sequencing input: blood. The clonotype originates from a woman aged 18-29 years with Graves' hyperthyroidism. The nucleotide sequence reads as follows: TGTGCCAGCAGTCCACAAAAACCGGGACAGTTGAACACTGAAGCTTTCTTT. Its amino acids are CASSPQKPGQLNTEAFF.